This TCR beta chain was recorded in a study of blood T cell repertoires in COVID-19. V lost 0 bases, J lost 7 bases, and 4 bases lay in between. Germline CDR1 and CDR2: LGHDT and YNNKEL (reference sequence). This CDR3 contains 12 residues. Sequencing was performed with immunoSEQ multiplex PCR; in TCRdb, only in-frame clones are kept and a portion is missing. The sample has around 250,000 clones, 75% to 95% seen once. Those who participated ranged in age from 18 to 89 years and resided in about two dozen US areas. It was within 2 weeks before study entry that exposed participants met a COVID-19 case. Specimen: PBMCs or T cells enriched from blood (not recorded which). This clonotype was obtained from a man in his forties who had been exposed to COVID-19. The chain links TRBV3-1 (or the pseudogene TRBV3-2) to TRBJ2-1; D remains ambiguous. CDR3 in DNA: TGTGCCAGCAGCCAAGATCCGAATGAGCAGTTCTTC. Residues: CASSQDPNEQFF.